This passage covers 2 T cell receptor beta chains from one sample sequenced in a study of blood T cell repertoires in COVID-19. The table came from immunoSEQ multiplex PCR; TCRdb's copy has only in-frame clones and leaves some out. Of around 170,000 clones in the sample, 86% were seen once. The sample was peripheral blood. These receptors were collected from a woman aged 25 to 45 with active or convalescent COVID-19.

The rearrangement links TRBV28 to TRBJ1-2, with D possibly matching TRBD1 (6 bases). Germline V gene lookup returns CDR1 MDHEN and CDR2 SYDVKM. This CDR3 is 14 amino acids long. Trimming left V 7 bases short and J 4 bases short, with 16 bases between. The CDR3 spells CASTLGPQGYGYTF. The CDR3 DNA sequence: TGTGCCAGCACCCTAGGCCCACAGGGCTATGGCTACACCTTC.

CDR3 in amino acids: CASSLKYEENTEAFF. CDR3 nucleotides: TGCGCCAGCAGCTTGAAATACGAGGAGAACACTGAAGCTTTCTTT. This chain joins TRBV5-1 and TRBJ1-1; D is undetermined. This CDR3 region has 15 residues. In germline, CDR1 is SGHRS, CDR2 YFSETQ. V lost 1 base and J lost 1, with 11 bases in between.